This TCR beta chain comes out of a study of identical twins (dated by TCRdb to the mid-2010s). The study in broad terms: To test whether fetal clonotypes persist, the study used deep sequencing on TCR alpha and beta repertoires from monozygotic twins, unrelated adults of various ages, and cord blood. Replicate twin experiments were performed at different times using different library preparation protocols to rule out contamination. What the authors observed across the whole study: Because the same donors could not be followed over many years, the conclusions relied on cross-sectional statistical analysis. Recombination models systematically underestimated out-of-frame TCR alpha sharing in monozygotic twins but agreed with sharing between unrelated individuals. Invariant T cells such as MAIT and iNKT could partly confound zero-insertion analyses, although diverse VJ usage argued against such confounding for most clonotypes. Excess twin sharing in beta out-of-frame sequences was weaker because fewer shared sequences lowered the signal-to-noise ratio. Out-of-frame TCR alpha sequences shared between twins showed an excess of low generation-probability sequences compared with coincidental sharing between unrelated individuals. Abundant cord blood beta clonotypes carried fewer insertions; young adult naive repertoires showed a weaker similar trend, while memory repertoires showed none.

Per the germline V gene, SGHAT is the CDR1 and FQNNGV is the CDR2. Clipping removes 4 bases from V and 2 bases from J, with 7 as the unmatched junction base count. The CDR3 runs 16 amino acids, cysteine and phenylalanine included. Only the CDR3 DNA stays, 48 bases, in frame from base 1. All donors were healthy Caucasians. The twin cohort comprised three pairs of female monozygotic twins, all aged roughly 18 to 29 years. Positive isolation kits from Invitrogen were used to isolate CD4+ and CD8+ T cell populations. Comment on this clonotype: The target of this receptor is not known. No base quality values were provided; no much bigger clone lies one nucleotide off.

Library preparation was by 5' RACE. For sequencing, an Illumina HiSeq 2000 was employed. Template switching introduced a universal primer binding site; the final cDNA contained a unique molecular identifier, enabling accurate counting of TCR cDNA molecules. Specific primers in the conserved constant-segment region were used to synthesize first-strand cDNA for TCR alpha and beta chains. Each cDNA library was double barcoded, with a SMART-Mk sample barcode plus Illumina barcodes, to control for contamination. TruSeq adapter sequences and Illumina sample barcodes were added in two successive PCR steps. The TCR alpha and beta cDNA libraries were sequenced on the Illumina HiSeq platform using custom primers. Per the authors' processing: Raw reads were processed with MiGEC to extract unique molecular identifiers, and MiXCR was used to determine CDR3 positions. Recombination models were inferred per individual with the repgenHMM and IGoR tools using an EM algorithm. Shared clonotype analysis was performed with the tcR package in R, normalizing sharing by the product of cloneset sizes. Out-of-frame nonproductive sequences were analyzed to study raw recombination free of thymic and clonal selection effects. TCRdb reprocessed the public reads (quality trimming at Q25 with fastp, clone calling with MiXCR) and kept in-frame beta chains. Records with the same CDR3 protein are collapsed into one entry carrying the most frequent genes and DNA. The V and J calls reflect TCRdb's pipeline rather than the authors' work. Within this sample are 400,000 to 500,000 distinct CDR3 sequences, with roughly 13% of them counted one time only. Clones ranked in the top ten supply 0.98% of the sample.

The same sample was also used in a study of yellow fever vaccine responses in identical twins. Taken from the second paper: According to the authors, the vaccine-induced T cell response in identical twins seemed to be partly convergent and partly specific to each individual. In identical twins, the study followed T cell clones that responded to the vaccine with precision.

Rearrangement joined TRBV11-2 to TRBJ2-3; 9 junctional bases match TRBD2. The sequence was collected from a young woman in good health. Sequenced: CD4+ T cells sorted from blood. The sequenced DNA: TGTGCCAGCAGCTCGGGGACTAGCCTTTACACAGATACGCAGTATTTT. Its protein reads: CASSSGTSLYTDTQYF.